This T cell receptor (beta chain) was sequenced in a study of CD4+ T cells in melanoma (dated by TCRdb to the early 2020s). For the study in its entirety: The study investigated neoantigen-specific CD4+ T cells in human melanoma.

Donors were patients with melanoma. V loses 5 bases, J loses 2 bases, and the germline ends lie 16 bases apart. Looking up the germline V gene (reference sequence) yields CDR1 SEHNR and CDR2 FQNEAQ. From its cysteine to its phenylalanine, the CDR3 spans 16 amino acids. The only DNA kept is the CDR3, 48 bases in frame from the first base. Broader findings and caveats from the paper: Neoantigen-specific CD4+ T cells in melanoma were reported to have a range of differentiation states. Neoantigen-specific CD4+ T cells were reported to be correlated with the function of CD8+ T cells, macrophages and B cells.

Library generation was performed with the immunoSEQ multiplex PCR assay. TCRdb holds this immuneACCESS table with in-frame rearrangements only. Some clones are missing; in checked studies, unresolved V genes explain under half, and the rest has no known cause. The sample table records about 140,000 clones; about nine tenths of these occur just once. The top ten clonotypes cover more than 1.5% of the sample. Notes on this clone: The clone's antigen remains unknown. No much larger clone is present one base from it, and per-base qualities are unavailable.

The rearranged chain carries TRBV7-9 and TRBJ2-1, and TRBD2 may be the D gene, going by 6 matching bases. This sequence was found in a human donor with melanoma. The CDR3 region: CASSEWRGVAYNEQFF. The sequenced DNA is TGTGCCAGCAGCGAGTGGAGGGGTGTCGCCTACAATGAGCAGTTCTTC.